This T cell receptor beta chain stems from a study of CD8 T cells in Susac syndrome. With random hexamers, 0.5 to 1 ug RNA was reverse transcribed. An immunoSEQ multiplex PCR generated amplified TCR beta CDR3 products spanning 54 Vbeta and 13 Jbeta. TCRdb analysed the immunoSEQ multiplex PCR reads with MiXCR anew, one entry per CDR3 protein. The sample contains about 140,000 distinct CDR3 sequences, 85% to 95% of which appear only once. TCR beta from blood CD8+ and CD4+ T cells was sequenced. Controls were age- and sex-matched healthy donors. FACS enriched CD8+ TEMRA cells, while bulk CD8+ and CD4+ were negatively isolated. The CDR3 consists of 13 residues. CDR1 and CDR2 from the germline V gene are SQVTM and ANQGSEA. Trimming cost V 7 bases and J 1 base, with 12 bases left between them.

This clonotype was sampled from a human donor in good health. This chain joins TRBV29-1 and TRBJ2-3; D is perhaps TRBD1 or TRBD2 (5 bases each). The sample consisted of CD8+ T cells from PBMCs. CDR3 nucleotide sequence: TGCAGCGCCGAGGGGTGGGGCACAGATACGCAGTATTTT. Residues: CSAEGWGTDTQYF.